The 10 T cell receptor beta chains listed next were all sequenced from one sample in a study of blood T cell repertoires in COVID-19. The assay was immunoSEQ multiplex PCR, and TCRdb's table has in-frame clones only and misses some. This table holds 250,000 to 300,000 clones, 70% to 90% found once. The sequencing sample was made of PBMCs or T cells enriched from blood (not recorded which). The receptors were sampled from a woman in her forties or fifties who had recovered from COVID-19.

The chain combines TRBV7-2 with TRBJ2-7, with D tentatively TRBD1 (5 bases). Germline CDR1 reads SGHTA; CDR2 reads FQGNSA. Trimming pared 1 base from V and 2 bases from J, leaving 9 bases between. CDR3 length: 14 amino acids. The CDR3 sequence is CASSLGRQTYEQYF. In DNA form, the CDR3 reads TGTGCCAGCAGCTTAGGGAGACAGACCTACGAGCAGTACTTC. Supplemented by reference TRBV7-2 and TRBJ2-7, the full variable domain reads GAGVSQSPSNKVTEKGKDVELRCDPISGHTALYWYRQSLGQGLEFLIYFQGNSAPDKSGLPSDRFSAERTGGSVSTLTIQRTQQEDSAVYLCASSLGRQTYEQYFGPGTRLTVT.

The chain uses TRBV5-1 and TRBJ2-2; a weak D match, TRBD2 (5 bases). Germline-derived CDR1 and CDR2 are SGHRS and YFSETQ. The CDR3 covers 15 residues. V gave up 5 bases and J gave up 1 base, with 12 bases separating them. CDR3 sequence (DNA): TGCGCCAGCAGTAGCGCAGTCGGGAACACCGGGGAGCTGTTTTTT. It translates to CASSSAVGNTGELFF.

The chain links TRBV20-1 to TRBJ1-1; D remains ambiguous. The V gene's germline CDR1 is DFQATT and CDR2 SNEGSKA (reference sequence). The CDR3 totals 14 residues. V was shortened by 3 bases and J by 0 bases, with 11 bases between the two germline ends. This chain's CDR3 is CSASARLVNTEAFF. CDR3 nucleotides: TGCAGTGCTAGTGCGAGATTGGTGAACACTGAAGCTTTCTTT.

A single count supports this clone. The chain joins TRBV6-5 to TRBJ1-4; 8 nucleotides line up with TRBD1. CDR1 and CDR2 from the germline V gene are MNHEY and SVGAGI. The CDR3 extends over 15 amino acids. With V trimmed by 6 bases and J by 4 bases, 7 bases remained unmatched. For the CDR3, the DNA is TGTGCCAGCAGCCAGCGGACAGGGAGTAATGAAAAACTGTTTTTT. Translated: CASSQRTGSNEKLFF.

J is TRBJ2-1 and V is TRBV19, with a tentative D call TRBD2 (6 bases). V lost 3 bases, J lost 0 bases, and 12 bases lay in between. Germline V CDR1 and CDR2: LNHDA, SQIVND (reference sequence). This CDR3 has 16 residues. CDR3 bases: TGTGCCAGTAGTATCAGGACGGGAGCCTCCTACAATGAGCAGTTCTTC. Amino acid sequence: CASSIRTGASYNEQFF.

This clone was observed a handful of times. J is TRBJ1-4 and V is TRBV10-3; 9 bases map to TRBD1. The CDR3 loop spans 15 amino acids. Germline assignment: CDR1 ENHRY and CDR2 SYGVKD. V was clipped by 6 bases and J by 8 bases; unmatched bases: 10. CDR3 amino acids: CAISATGGNAEKLFF. The DNA of the CDR3 is TGTGCCATCAGCGCAACAGGGGGCAACGCGGAAAAACTGTTTTTT.

This clone was recorded only once. The rearrangement links TRBV3-1 (or the pseudogene TRBV3-2) to TRBJ2-1, with TRBD2 matching 11 bases. CDR3 size: 13 residues. Germline loops: CDR1 LGHDT, CDR2 YNNKEL (reference sequence). Trimming at V came to 7 bases and at J to 8 bases, leaving 4 bases not matched to a gene. The DNA for the CDR3 is TGTGCCAGCACACTAGCGGGAGTCTATGAGCAGTTCTTC. This encodes CASTLAGVYEQFF.

This clone appeared a single time. This sequence joins TRBV11-2 and TRBJ2-7; D not certain. Trimming left V 0 bases short and J 4 bases short, with 13 bases between. Per germline, CDR1 SGHAT and CDR2 FQNNGV. CDR3 length: 15 residues. As DNA, the CDR3 is TGTGCCAGCAGCTTAGAGCATTTTTCGGTTTACGAGCAGTACTTC. This gives the protein CASSLEHFSVYEQYF.

Concerning this clone itself: Other nucleotide sequences from this sample produce the same CDR3. The chain combines TRBV5-1 with TRBJ1-1; D not resolved. The ends were cut back, 4 bases at V and 1 base at J, with 11 bases in the middle. This CDR3 comprises 14 residues. The germline CDR1 and CDR2 sequences are SGHRS and YFSETQ. In DNA form, the CDR3 reads TGCGCCAGCAGCCTCTGGAGTGGGAACACTGAAGCTTTCTTT. Protein product: CASSLWSGNTEAFF.

The rearrangement uses TRBV21-1 and TRBJ2-1; the table gives TRBD2 as D, unverified against the DNA. TRBV21-1 constitutes a pseudogene. The CDR3 contains 16 residues. CDR3 amino acids: CASSKGPRLSYNEQFF. In DNA, the CDR3 is TGTGCCAGCAGCAAAGGCCCGCGTCTGTCCTACAATGAGCAGTTCTTC.